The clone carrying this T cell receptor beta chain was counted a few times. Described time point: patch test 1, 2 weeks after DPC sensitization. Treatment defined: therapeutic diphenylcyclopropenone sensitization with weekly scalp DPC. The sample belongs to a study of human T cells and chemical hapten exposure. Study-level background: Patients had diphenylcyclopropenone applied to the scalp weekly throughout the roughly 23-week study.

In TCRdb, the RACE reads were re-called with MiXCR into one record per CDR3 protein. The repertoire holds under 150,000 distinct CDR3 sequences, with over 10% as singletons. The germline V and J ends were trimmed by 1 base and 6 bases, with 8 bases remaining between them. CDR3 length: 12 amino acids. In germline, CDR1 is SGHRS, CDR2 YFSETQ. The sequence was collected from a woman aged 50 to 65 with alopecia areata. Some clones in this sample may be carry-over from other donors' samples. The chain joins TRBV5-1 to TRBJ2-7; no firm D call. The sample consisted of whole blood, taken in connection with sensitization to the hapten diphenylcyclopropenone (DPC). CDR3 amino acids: CASSLSGVEQYF. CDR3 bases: TGCGCCAGCAGCTTGAGTGGGGTCGAGCAGTACTTC. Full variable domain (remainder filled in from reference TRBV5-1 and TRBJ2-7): KAGVTQTPRYLIKTRGQQVTLSCSPISGHRSVSWYQQTPGQGLQFLFEYFSETQRNKGNFPGRFSGRQFSNSRSEMNVSTLELGDSALYLCASSLSGVEQYFGPGTRLTVT.